Listed below are T cell receptor beta chains from one sample, sequenced in a study of human T cells and chemical hapten exposure. In TCRdb, the RACE reads were re-called with MiXCR into one record per CDR3 protein. The table records about 85,000 distinct CDR3 sequences, 11% of them present only once. The sample was whole blood, taken in connection with sensitization to the hapten diphenylcyclopropenone (DPC). These receptors were collected from a man between 18 and 29 years old with alopecia areata. Some clones in this sample may be carry-over from other donors' samples. Each CDR3 is given with its conserved first and last residue. A D gene is named only where the DNA matches it firmly. Clone size is shown for a subset of rows, as once, few, many or a class of expanded clone.

abundance	v_gene	j_gene	d_gene	CDR3aa	CDR3nt
-	TRBV27	TRBJ1-1	-	CASFQTTNTEAFF	TGTGCCAGCTTCCAGACGACGAACACTGAAGCTTTCTTT
many	TRBV5-1	TRBJ2-1	-	CASSPSRGSEQFF	TGCGCCAGCAGCCCCAGTAGGGGCAGCGAGCAGTTCTTC
-	TRBV4-3	TRBJ1-5	-	CASSQEAGAGQPQHF	TGCGCCAGCAGCCAAGAGGCGGGGGCTGGTCAGCCCCAGCATTTT
few	TRBV10-3	TRBJ2-7	-	CAISDGEAYEQYF	TGTGCCATCAGTGACGGGGAGGCCTACGAGCAGTACTTC
-	TRBV5-1	TRBJ2-5	-	CASSLARLETQYF	TGCGCCAGCAGCTTGGCTCGTTTAGAGACCCAGTACTTC
many	TRBV11-2	TRBJ1-1	-	CASSTATNTEAFF	TGTGCCAGCAGCACGGCCACAAACACTGAAGCTTTCTTT
-	TRBV12-3/TRBV12-4	TRBJ1-5	-	CASKGGGNQPQHF	TGTGCCAGCAAGGGGGGGGGCAATCAGCCCCAGCATTTT
-	TRBV7-8	TRBJ2-7	-	CASSSTWQAGLGEQYF	TGTGCCAGCAGCTCTACATGGCAGGCCGGACTCGGGGAGCAGTACTTC
many	TRBV20-1	TRBJ1-2	-	CSVLGARYGYTF	TGCAGTGTACTGGGGGCGAGGTATGGCTACACCTTC
many	TRBV20-1	TRBJ1-1	-	CSVPPHIPRFYEAFF	TGCAGTGTGCCCCCCCATATCCCAAGGTTCTATGAAGCTTTCTTT
many	TRBV7-9	TRBJ1-4	TRBD1	CASSSGTGIGGEKLFF	TGTGCCAGCAGCTCCGGGACAGGGATAGGGGGTGAAAAACTGTTTTTT
-	TRBV2	TRBJ2-7	-	CASHLTGTSYEQYF	TGTGCCAGCCACCTGACCGGGACCTCCTACGAGCAGTACTTC
many	TRBV28	TRBJ2-1	-	CATYPSFGAVNEQFF	TGTGCCACCTACCCAAGCTTCGGGGCGGTCAATGAGCAGTTCTTC
many	TRBV29-1	TRBJ2-1	-	CSTDVGRLYNEQFF	TGCAGCACCGACGTCGGCAGGCTCTACAATGAGCAGTTCTTC
-	TRBV20-1	TRBJ1-6	-	CSAFRGLTSNSPLHF	TGCAGTGCTTTCCGGGGACTCACGAGTAATTCACCCCTCCACTTT
few	TRBV29-1	TRBJ2-1	-	CSGLSNEQFF	TGCAGCGGACTATCCAATGAGCAGTTCTTC